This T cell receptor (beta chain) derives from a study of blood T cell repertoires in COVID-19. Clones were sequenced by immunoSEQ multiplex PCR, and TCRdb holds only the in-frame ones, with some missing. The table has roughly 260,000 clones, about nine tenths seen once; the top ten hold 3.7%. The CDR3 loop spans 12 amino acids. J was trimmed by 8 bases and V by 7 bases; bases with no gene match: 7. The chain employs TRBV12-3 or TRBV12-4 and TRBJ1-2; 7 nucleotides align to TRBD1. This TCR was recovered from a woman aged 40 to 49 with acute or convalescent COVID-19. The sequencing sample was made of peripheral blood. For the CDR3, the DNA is TGTGCCAGCAAACCAGGGGGTCACGGCTACACCTTC. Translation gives CASKPGGHGYTF.